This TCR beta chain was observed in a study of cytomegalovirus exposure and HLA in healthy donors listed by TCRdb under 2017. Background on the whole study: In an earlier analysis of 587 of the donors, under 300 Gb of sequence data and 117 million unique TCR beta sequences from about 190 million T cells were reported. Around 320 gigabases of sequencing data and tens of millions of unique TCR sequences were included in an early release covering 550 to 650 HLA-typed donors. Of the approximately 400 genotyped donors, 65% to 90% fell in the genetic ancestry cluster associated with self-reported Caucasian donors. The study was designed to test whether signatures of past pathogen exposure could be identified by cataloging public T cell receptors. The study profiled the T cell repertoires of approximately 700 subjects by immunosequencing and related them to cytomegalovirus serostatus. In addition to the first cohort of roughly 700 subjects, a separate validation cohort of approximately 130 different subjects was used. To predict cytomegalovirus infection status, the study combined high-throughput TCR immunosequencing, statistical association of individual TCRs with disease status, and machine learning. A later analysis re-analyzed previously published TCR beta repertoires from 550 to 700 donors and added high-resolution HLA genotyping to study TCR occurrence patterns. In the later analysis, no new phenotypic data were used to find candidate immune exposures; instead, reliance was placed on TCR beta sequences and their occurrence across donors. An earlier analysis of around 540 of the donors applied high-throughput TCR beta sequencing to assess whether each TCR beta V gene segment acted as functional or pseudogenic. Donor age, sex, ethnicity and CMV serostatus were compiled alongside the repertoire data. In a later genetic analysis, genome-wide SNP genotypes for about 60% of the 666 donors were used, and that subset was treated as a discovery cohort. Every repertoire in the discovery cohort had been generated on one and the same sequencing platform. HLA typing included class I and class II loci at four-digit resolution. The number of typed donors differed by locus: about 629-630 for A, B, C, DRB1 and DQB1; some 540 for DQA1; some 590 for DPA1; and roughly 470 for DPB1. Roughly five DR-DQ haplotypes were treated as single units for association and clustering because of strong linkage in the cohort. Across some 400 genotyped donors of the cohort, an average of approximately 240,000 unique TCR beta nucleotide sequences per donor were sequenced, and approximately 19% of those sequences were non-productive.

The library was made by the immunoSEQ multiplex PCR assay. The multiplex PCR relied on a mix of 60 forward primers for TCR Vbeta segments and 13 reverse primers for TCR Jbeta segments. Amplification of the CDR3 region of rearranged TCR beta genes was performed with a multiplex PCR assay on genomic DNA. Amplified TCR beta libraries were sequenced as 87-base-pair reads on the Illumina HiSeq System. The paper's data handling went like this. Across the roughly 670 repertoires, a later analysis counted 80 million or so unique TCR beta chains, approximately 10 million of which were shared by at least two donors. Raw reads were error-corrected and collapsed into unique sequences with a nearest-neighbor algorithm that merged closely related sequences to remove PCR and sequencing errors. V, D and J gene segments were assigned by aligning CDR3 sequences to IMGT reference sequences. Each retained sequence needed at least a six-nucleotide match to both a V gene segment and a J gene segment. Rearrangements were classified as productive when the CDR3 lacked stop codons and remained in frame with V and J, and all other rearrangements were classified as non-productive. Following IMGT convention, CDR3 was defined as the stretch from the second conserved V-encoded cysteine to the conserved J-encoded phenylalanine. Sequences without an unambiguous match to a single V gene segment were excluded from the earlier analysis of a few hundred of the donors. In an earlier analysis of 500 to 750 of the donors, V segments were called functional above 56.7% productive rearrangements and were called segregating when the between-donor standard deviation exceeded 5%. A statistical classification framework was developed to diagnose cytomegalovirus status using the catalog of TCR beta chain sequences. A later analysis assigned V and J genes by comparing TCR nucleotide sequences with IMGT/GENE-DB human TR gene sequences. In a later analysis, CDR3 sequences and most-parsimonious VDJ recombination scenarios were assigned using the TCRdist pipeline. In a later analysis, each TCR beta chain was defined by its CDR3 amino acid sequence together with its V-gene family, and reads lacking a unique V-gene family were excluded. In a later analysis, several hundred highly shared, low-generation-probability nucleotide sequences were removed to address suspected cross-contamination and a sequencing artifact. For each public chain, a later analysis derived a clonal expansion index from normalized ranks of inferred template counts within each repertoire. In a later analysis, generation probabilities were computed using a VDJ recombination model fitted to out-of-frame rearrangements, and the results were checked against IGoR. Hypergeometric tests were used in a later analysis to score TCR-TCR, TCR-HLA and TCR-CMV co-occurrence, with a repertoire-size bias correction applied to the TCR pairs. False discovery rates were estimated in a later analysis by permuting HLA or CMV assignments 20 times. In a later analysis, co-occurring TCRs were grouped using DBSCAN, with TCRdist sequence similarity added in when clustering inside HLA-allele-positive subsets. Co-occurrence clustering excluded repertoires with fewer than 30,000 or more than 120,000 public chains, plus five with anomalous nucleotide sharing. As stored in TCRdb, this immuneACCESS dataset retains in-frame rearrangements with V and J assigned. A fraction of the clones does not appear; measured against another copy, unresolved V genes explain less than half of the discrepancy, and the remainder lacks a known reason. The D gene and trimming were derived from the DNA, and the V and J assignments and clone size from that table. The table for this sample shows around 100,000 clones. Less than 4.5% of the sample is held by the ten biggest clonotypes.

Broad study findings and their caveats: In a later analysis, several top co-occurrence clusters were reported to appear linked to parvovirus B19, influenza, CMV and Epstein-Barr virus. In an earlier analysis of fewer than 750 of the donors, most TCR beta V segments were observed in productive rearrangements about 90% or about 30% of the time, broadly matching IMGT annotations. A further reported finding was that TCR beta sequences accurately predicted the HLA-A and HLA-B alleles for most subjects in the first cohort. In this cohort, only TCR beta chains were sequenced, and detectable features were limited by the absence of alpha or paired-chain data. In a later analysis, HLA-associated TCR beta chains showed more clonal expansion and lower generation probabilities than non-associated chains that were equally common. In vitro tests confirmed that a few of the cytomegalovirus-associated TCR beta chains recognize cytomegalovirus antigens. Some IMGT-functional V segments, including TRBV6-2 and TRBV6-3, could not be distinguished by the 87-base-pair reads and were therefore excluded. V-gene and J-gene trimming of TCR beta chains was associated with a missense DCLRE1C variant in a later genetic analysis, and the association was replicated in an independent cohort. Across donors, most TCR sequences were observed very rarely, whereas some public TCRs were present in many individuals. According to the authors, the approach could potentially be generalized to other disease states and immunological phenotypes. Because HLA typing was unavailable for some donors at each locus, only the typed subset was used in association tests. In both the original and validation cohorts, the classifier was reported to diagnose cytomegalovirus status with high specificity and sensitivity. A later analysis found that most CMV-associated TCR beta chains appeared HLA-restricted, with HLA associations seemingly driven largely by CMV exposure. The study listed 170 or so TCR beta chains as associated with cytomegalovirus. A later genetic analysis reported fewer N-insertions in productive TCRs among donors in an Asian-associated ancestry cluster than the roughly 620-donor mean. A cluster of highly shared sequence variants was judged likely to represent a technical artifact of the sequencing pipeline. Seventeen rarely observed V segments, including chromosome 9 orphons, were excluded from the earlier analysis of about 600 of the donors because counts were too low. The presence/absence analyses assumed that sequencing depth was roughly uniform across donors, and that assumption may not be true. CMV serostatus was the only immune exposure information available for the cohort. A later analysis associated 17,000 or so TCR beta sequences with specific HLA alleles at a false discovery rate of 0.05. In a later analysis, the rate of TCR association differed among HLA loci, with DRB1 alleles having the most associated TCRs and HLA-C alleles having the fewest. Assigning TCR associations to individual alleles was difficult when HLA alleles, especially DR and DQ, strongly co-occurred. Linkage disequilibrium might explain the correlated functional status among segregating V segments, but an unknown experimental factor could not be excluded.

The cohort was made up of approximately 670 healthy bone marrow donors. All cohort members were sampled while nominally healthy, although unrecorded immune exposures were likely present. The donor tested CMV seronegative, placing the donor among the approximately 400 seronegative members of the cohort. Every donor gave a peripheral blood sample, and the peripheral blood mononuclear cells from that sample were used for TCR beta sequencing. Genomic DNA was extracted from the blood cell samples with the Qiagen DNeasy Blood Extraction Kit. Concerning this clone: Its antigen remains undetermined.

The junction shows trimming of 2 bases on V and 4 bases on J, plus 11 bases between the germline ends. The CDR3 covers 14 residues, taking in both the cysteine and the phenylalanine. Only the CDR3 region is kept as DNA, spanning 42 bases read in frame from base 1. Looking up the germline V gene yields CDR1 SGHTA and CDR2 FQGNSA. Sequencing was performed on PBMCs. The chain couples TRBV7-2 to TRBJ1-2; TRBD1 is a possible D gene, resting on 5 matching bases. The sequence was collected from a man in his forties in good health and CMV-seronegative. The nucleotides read TGTGCCAGCAGCTTAAGTGCAGGGCCCTATGGCTACACCTTC. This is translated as CASSLSAGPYGYTF. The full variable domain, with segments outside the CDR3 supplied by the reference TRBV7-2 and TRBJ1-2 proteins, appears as GAGVSQSPSNKVTEKGKDVELRCDPISGHTALYWYRQSLGQGLEFLIYFQGNSAPDKSGLPSDRFSAERTGGSVSTLTIQRTQQEDSAVYLCASSLSAGPYGYTFGSGTRLTVV.